The rows below give T cell receptor beta chains drawn from one sample of a study of T cells in localized non-small cell lung cancer. The data were produced by immunoSEQ multiplex PCR, yet TCRdb's version contains in-frame clones alone and is incomplete. In the table there are tens of thousands of clones, 70% to 90% of which are singletons. Source: peripheral blood, taken before any cancer treatment. Every receptor here comes from a woman aged 35 to 69 with stage I squamous cell lung carcinoma. The CDR3 runs from the conserved cysteine through the conserved F or W. D genes are given only for firm matches. Clone size, where shown, is once, few, many, or a class for clones that have expanded.

j_gene,v_gene,d_gene,abundance,CDR3aa,CDR3nt
TRBJ2-7,TRBV19,NA,NA,CASSIDAYISYEQYF,TGTGCCAGTAGTATAGATGCCTATATTTCCTACGAGCAGTACTTC
TRBJ2-3,TRBV5-1,NA,NA,CASSLDTDTQYF,TGCGCCAGCAGCCTCGACACAGATACGCAGTATTTT
TRBJ2-7,TRBV19,TRBD1,NA,CASSPPSGTGMYEQYF,TGTGCCAGTAGTCCACCCTCCGGGACAGGGATGTACGAGCAGTACTTC
TRBJ2-7,TRBV9,NA,NA,CASSVEAGTSYEQYF,TGTGCCAGCAGCGTAGAGGCGGGGACCTCCTACGAGCAGTACTTC
TRBJ2-7,TRBV28,NA,NA,CASSYGRKSYEQYF,TGTGCCAGCAGCTACGGGAGAAAAAGCTACGAGCAGTACTTC
TRBJ1-6,TRBV19,TRBD1,NA,CASSIRGQDNSPLHF,TGTGCCAGTAGTATAAGGGGACAGGATAATTCACCCCTCCACTTT
TRBJ1-2,TRBV29-1,NA,NA,CSVEEPLRGYGYTF,TGCAGCGTTGAGGAACCCCTTAGGGGCTATGGCTACACCTTC
TRBJ1-2,TRBV19,NA,NA,CASNPGQKNYGYTF,TGTGCCAGTAACCCTGGACAGAAAAACTATGGCTACACCTTC
TRBJ1-2,TRBV6-5,NA,NA,CASSPGQNYGYTF,TGTGCCAGCAGCCCGGGACAAAACTATGGCTACACCTTC
TRBJ2-2,TRBV6-4,TRBD1,NA,CASRGQGDTGELFF,TGTGCCAGCAGAGGACAGGGAGACACCGGGGAGCTGTTTTTT
TRBJ2-1,TRBV7-8,NA,NA,CASSGPRRAGEQFF,TGTGCCAGCAGCGGTCCACGACGGGCTGGTGAGCAGTTCTTC
TRBJ2-5,TRBV9,TRBD1,NA,CASSAGTVQETQYF,TGTGCCAGCAGCGCCGGGACAGTTCAAGAGACCCAGTACTTC
TRBJ2-3,TRBV5-3,NA,NA,CARSFRTCSTDTQYF,TGTGCCAGAAGCTTCAGGACTTGTAGCACAGATACGCAGTATTTT
TRBJ1-1,TRBV5-1,TRBD1,NA,CASSRGTELGEAFF,TGCGCCAGCAGCCGGGGGACAGAACTTGGTGAAGCTTTCTTT
TRBJ1-1,TRBV5-1,NA,once,CASSLLGSQTTEAFF,TGCGCCAGCAGCTTGTTGGGGTCTCAGACCACTGAAGCTTTCTTT
TRBJ2-1,TRBV4-1,TRBD2,NA,CASSQVNRRGGNEQFF,TGCGCCAGCAGCCAAGTCAATCGGCGGGGGGGCAATGAGCAGTTCTTC
TRBJ1-6,TRBV2,NA,NA,CASSEEPGSPLHF,TGTGCCAGCAGTGAAGAGCCGGGGTCACCCCTCCACTTT
TRBJ1-3,TRBV6-5,NA,NA,CASSYSGGETGNTIYF,TGTGCCAGCAGTTACTCGGGTGGGGAAACTGGAAACACCATATATTTT
TRBJ2-1,TRBV9,NA,NA,CASSVASTINEQFF,TGTGCCAGCAGCGTAGCTTCGACCATAAATGAGCAGTTCTTC
TRBJ2-5,TRBV19,TRBD2,NA,CASRGGPETQYF,TGTGCCAGTCGGGGGGGCCCAGAGACCCAGTACTTC